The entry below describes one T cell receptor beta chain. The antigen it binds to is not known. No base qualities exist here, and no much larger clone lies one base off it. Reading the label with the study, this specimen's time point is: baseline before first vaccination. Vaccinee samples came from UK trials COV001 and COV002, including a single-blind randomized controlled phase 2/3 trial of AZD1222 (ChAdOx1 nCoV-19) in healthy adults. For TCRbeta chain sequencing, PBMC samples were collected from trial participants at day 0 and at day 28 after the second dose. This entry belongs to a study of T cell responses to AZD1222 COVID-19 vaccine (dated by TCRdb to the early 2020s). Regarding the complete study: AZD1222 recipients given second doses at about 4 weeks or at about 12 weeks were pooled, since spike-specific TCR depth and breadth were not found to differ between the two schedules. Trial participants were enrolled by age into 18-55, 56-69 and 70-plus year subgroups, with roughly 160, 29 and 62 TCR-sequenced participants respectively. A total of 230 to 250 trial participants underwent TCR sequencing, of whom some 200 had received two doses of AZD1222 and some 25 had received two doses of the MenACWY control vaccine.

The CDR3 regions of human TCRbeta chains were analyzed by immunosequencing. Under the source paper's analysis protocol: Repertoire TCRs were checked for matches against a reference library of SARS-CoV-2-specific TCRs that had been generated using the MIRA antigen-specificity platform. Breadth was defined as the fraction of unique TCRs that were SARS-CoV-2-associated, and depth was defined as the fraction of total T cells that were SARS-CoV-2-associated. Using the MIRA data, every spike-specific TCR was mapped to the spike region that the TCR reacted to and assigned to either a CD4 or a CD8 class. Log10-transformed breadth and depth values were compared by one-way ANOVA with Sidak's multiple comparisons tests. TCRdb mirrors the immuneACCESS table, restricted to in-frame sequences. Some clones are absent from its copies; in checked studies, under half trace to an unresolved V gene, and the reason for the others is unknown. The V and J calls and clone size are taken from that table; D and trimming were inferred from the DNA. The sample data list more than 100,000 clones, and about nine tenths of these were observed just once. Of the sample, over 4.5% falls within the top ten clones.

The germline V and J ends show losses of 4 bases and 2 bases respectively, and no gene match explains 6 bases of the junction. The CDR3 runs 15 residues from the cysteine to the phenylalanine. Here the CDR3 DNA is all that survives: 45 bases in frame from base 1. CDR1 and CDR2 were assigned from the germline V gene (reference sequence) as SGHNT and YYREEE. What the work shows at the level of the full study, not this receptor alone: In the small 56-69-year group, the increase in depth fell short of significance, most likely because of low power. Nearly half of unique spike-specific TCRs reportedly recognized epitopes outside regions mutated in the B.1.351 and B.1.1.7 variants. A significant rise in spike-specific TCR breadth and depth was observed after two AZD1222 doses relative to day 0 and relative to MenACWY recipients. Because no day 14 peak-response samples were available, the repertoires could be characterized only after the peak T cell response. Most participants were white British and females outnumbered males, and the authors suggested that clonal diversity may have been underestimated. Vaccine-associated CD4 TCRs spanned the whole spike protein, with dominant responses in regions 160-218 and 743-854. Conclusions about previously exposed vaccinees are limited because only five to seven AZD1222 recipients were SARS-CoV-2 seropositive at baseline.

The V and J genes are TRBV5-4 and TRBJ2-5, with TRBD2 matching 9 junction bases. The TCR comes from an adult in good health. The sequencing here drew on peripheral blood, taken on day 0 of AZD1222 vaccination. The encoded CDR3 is CASSTYLAGQETQYF. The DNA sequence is TGTGCCAGCAGCACGTATCTAGCGGGGCAAGAGACCCAGTACTTC. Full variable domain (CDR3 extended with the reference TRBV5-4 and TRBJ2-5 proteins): ETGVTQSPTHLIKTRGQQVTLRCSSQSGHNTVSWYQQALGQGPQFIFQYYREEENGRGNFPPRFSGLQFPNYSSELNVNALELDDSALYLCASSTYLAGQETQYFGPGTRLLVL.